The following is a TCR beta chain sequence with its context. Its antigen is currently not known. No much larger clone exists at a distance of one base, and base qualities are not known. As encoded in the germline V gene, CDR1 is SNHLY while CDR2 is FYNNEI. The trim is 6 bases for V and 2 bases for J, with a gap of 8 bases between the germline ends. The CDR3 starts with the cysteine, ends with the phenylalanine, and has 13 residues. Here the CDR3 DNA is all that survives: 39 bases in frame from base 1. These data belong to a study of technical replicates of blood from a handful of donors (dated by TCRdb to about 2017). The library was obtained by the immunoSEQ multiplex PCR assay. TCRdb stores this immuneACCESS table with in-frame sequences only. Part of the clones is absent; in the studies checked, under half of the shortfall reflects unresolved V genes, and no reason is known for the rest. This sample holds 50,000 to 65,000 clones; about 91% were observed only once. Jointly, the top ten make up around 4% of the sample.

Specimen: PBMCs. The TCR sequence derives from a human donor in good health. Some clones in this sample may be carry-over from other donors' samples. The rearranged chain carries TRBV2 and TRBJ1-5; the D gene assignment is ambiguous. For the CDR3, the sequence is CASRQDGNQPQHF. The nucleotide sequence reads TGTGCCAGCAGGCAGGATGGCAATCAGCCCCAGCATTTT.